The 27 T cell receptor beta chains below were found in one sample sequenced in a study of T cells in Graves' hyperthyroidism and ophthalmopathy. Using RNA transcripts as the source, TCR beta CDR3 regions were amplified. A set of HTBI primers served as the primers for a first-round RT-PCR of the TCR CDR3. TCRdb reanalysed the multiplex PCR reads using MiXCR and keeps one entry per CDR3 protein. Found here are roughly 570,000 distinct CDR3 sequences, more than 45% of them singletons; the top ten hold around 7.7%. Sequencing used peripheral blood or thyroid tissue (not recorded which). The receptors stem from a woman under 30 with Graves' hyperthyroidism.

This clonotype was recorded at least ten times. The rearrangement links TRBV20-1 to TRBJ1-5; unclear D gene. The CDR3 totals 14 residues. Trimming cost V 0 bases and J 3 bases, with 9 bases left between them. In germline, CDR1 is DFQATT, CDR2 SNEGSKA (reference sequence). Here the CDR3 DNA reads TGCAGTGCTAGAGATCCAGATTACAATCAGCCCCAGCATTTT. Translating gives CSARDPDYNQPQHF.

This clonotype was seen ten or more times. The rearrangement links TRBV12-3 or TRBV12-4 to TRBJ2-7, with 9 bases lining up with TRBD2. This CDR3 spans 14 amino acids. V gave up 5 bases and J gave up 4 bases; unmatched junction bases: 6. CDR3 residues: CASSTSGRRYEQYF. CDR3 nucleotides: TGTGCCAGCAGTACCAGCGGGAGGAGGTACGAGCAGTACTTC.

Regarding this clonotype: A much bigger clone sits one base away, suggesting this may be a read error. The chain combines TRBV2 with TRBJ1-1; D is unclear. V lost 5 bases and J lost 2, with 9 bases in between. The CDR3 runs 13 residues. Germline-derived CDR1 and CDR2 are SNHLY and FYNNEI. CDR3 coding DNA: TGTGCCAGCAGTTCGGAGGACAACACTGAAGCTTTCTTT. It is translated as CASSSEDNTEAFF.

This chain connects TRBV2 to TRBJ2-6; D may be TRBD2 (5 bases). The CDR3 runs to 17 residues. The V end lost 6 bases, the J end lost 2 bases, and 17 bases lay between the germline ends. Germline values: CDR1 SNHLY, CDR2 FYNNEI. CDR3: CASSASPGIPGANVLTF. The CDR3 DNA follows: TGTGCCAGCAGCGCCTCCCCGGGGATACCTGGGGCCAACGTCCTGACTTTC.

In its sample, this clonotype was seen many times. The V call is TRBV6-5, the J call TRBJ1-1; TRBD1 agrees at 7 bases. Germline V gene lookup returns CDR1 MNHEY and CDR2 SVGAGI. V dropped 5 bases and J dropped 4; count of bases not matched to a gene: 13. This CDR3 is built from 16 residues. The CDR3, as DNA: TGTGCCAGCAGTAAGGGGGCAGTTGGGGATGGCACTGAAGCTTTCTTT. Protein: CASSKGAVGDGTEAFF.

The CDR3: CASSSKDRKIYEQYF. The CDR3 nucleotides are TGTGCCAGCAGTTCTAAGGACAGAAAGATCTACGAGCAGTACTTC. The chain recombines TRBV27 with TRBJ2-7, with D possibly being TRBD1 (6 bases). Germline assignment: CDR1 MNHEY and CDR2 SMNVEV (reference sequence). Trimming removed 4 bases at V and 3 bases at J, with 16 bases between. The CDR3 sequence is 15 residues long.

Remarks on this clonotype: With a much larger clone just one base away, this may be a read error. CDR3 bases: TGTGCCAGCAGTACCCCGTCCTTGGGTTATGGCCACACCTTC. Translated: CASSTPSLGYGHTF. V and J are TRBV6-5 and TRBJ1-2; D unresolved. This CDR3 contains 14 residues. Per the germline V gene, CDR1 is MNHEY and CDR2 is SVGAGI.

For this clonotype: This may be a read error, as it is one base from a much larger clone. J is TRBJ2-5 and V is TRBV11-3, with 15 nucleotides matching TRBD2. The CDR3 consists of 16 residues. Per the germline V gene, CDR1 is SGHNT and CDR2 is YENEEA. Trimming cost V 4 bases and J 7 bases; bases outside gene matches: 7. CDR3 bases: TGTGCCAGCAGCTCCGGGACTAGCGGGAGGAAAGGGACCCAGTACTTC. Amino acid sequence: CASSSGTSGRKGTQYF.

The V call is TRBV24-1, the J call TRBJ2-1; D is perhaps TRBD2 (5 bases). The germline CDR1 and CDR2 sequences are KGHDR and SFDVKD. The CDR3 sequence is 17 residues long. The germline V and J ends were trimmed by 0 bases and 5 bases, with 16 bases remaining between them. CDR3 bases: TGTGCCACCAGTGATTTGGGTTTACCGGGGAAAGACAATGAGCAGTTCTTC. It is translated as CATSDLGLPGKDNEQFF.

This clonotype showed up just a few times. It may be a read error: a sequence one base away is much more abundant. The chain recombines TRBV7-3 with TRBJ2-7; a weak D match, TRBD2 (5 bases). CDR3 length: 15 residues. CDR1 SGHTA and CDR2 FQGTGA come from the germline V gene. The CDR3 spells CAGSPLVGESYEQYF. The CDR3 DNA is TGTGCCGGCAGCCCTCTTGTTGGGGAGTCCTACGAGCAGTACTTC.

Ten or more counts support this clonotype. CDR3 sequence reads: CASSEAMRGNEKLFF. In DNA form, the CDR3 reads TGTGCCAGCAGTGAGGCGATGAGGGGGAATGAAAAACTGTTTTTT. The rearrangement uses TRBV2 and TRBJ1-4; weak D call: TRBD1 (6 bases). Trimming took off 3 bases at V and 5 bases at J, with 13 bases between the two ends. CDR1 and CDR2 from the germline V gene are SNHLY and FYNNEI. This CDR3 is built from 15 residues.

This chain's CDR3 is CSLDGVANYGYTF. The CDR3 DNA reads as TGCAGCTTGGATGGGGTAGCGAACTATGGCTACACCTTC. The V gene is TRBV29-1, the J gene TRBJ1-2; D remains ambiguous. This CDR3 is 13 amino acids long. The ends were cut back, 8 bases at V and 2 bases at J, with 15 bases in the middle. Germline CDR1 reads SQVTM; CDR2 reads ANQGSEA.

This clonotype appeared many times. The J gene is TRBJ1-2, the V gene TRBV4-1; D gene unclear. With 2 bases removed from V and 0 bases from J, the gap between germline ends came to 7 bases. Per the germline V gene, CDR1 is MGHRA and CDR2 is YSYEKL. The CDR3 contains 14 residues. In DNA, the CDR3 is TGCGCCAGCAGCCAATGGGGTGCTAACTATGGCTACACCTTC. This encodes CASSQWGANYGYTF.

This clonotype was detected many times. The V call is TRBV2, the J call TRBJ2-7, with 7 bases aligning to TRBD1. V lost 0 bases and J lost 6; bases outside the gene matches: 5. This CDR3 is 14 amino acids long. In germline, CDR1 is SNHLY, CDR2 FYNNEI. The CDR3 DNA is TGTGCCAGCAGTGAAGCGCGAGGGGGCCTCGAGCAGTACTTC. This gives the protein CASSEARGGLEQYF. The entire variable domain, with the rest obtained from reference TRBV2 and TRBJ2-7, is as follows: EPEVTQTPSHQVTQMGQEVILRCVPISNHLYFYWYRQILGQKVEFLVSFYNNEISEKSEIFDDQFSVERPDGSNFTLKIRSTKLEDSAMYFCASSEARGGLEQYFGPGTRLTVT.

This clonotype appeared many times. The rearrangement uses TRBV2 and TRBJ2-7; 7 nucleotides line up with TRBD2. CDR1 is SNHLY and CDR2 is FYNNEI in the germline V gene. This CDR3 is 13 amino acids long. V dropped 6 bases and J dropped 6; count of bases not matched to a gene: 8. CDR3 nucleotide sequence: TGTGCCAGCAGGCCCGGACTAGTCTCCGAGCAGTACTTC. As protein: CASRPGLVSEQYF.

This chain connects TRBV2 to TRBJ2-2; D may match TRBD1 or TRBD2 (5 bases each). Trimming pared 5 bases from V and 6 bases from J, leaving 16 bases between. In germline, CDR1 is SNHLY, CDR2 FYNNEI. The length of the CDR3 is 15 residues. DNA for the CDR3: TGTGCCAGCAGTACCGGGACGGCTAACGCCGGGGAGCTGTTTTTT. Its protein is CASSTGTANAGELFF.

This clonotype was observed a single time. A read error is possible here, since a much larger clone lies one base away. This likely comes from a read error, as the CDR3 has no conserved phenylalanine or tryptophan at its end. The genes are TRBV12-5 and TRBJ1-2; D possibly corresponds to TRBD1 (5 bases). The CDR3 runs to 14 residues. Germline V CDR1 and CDR2: LGHNT, FRNRAP. Trimming left V 3 bases short and J 8 bases short, with 16 bases between. DNA of the CDR3: TGTGCTAGTGGTTTCTCAGGGCAGGGTAAAGGCTACACCCTC. Translation: CASGFSGQGKGYTL.

This clonotype was recorded a few times. This chain links TRBV24-1 with TRBJ2-1; 7 positions agree with TRBD1. Trimming removed 3 bases from V and 4 bases from J; junction bases left unmatched: 8. The CDR3 covers 16 residues. Germline assignment: CDR1 KGHDR and CDR2 SFDVKD. The CDR3 coding sequence is TGTGCCACCAGTGATCCGAGGGGGCGCCCATACAATGAGCAGTTCTTC. Residues: CATSDPRGRPYNEQFF.

This CDR3 is CATKGAGTSNTGELFF. DNA for the CDR3: TGTGCCACCAAGGGGGCCGGGACATCGAACACCGGGGAGCTGTTTTTT. The V and J genes are TRBV24-1 and TRBJ2-2, with 7 bases identical to TRBD1. Trimming took 8 bases from V and 0 from J; bases not matched to a gene: 8. This CDR3 comprises 16 residues. Germline V gene data show CDR1 as KGHDR and CDR2 as SFDVKD.

This clonotype was detected a few times. This chain joins TRBV11-3 and TRBJ2-7, with D possibly being TRBD1 (6 bases). Germline V gene sequence: CDR1 SGHNT, CDR2 YENEEA. With 5 bases removed from V and 5 bases from J, the gap between germline ends came to 16 bases. This CDR3 has 14 amino acids. DNA of the CDR3: TGTGCCAGCAGCCCCGGGACACCAAAACACGAGCAGTACTTC. Translation gives CASSPGTPKHEQYF.

The chain employs TRBV7-2 and TRBJ1-4; D may be TRBD1 (6 bases). Between the trimmed V and J ends, which lost 5 bases and 0 bases, there was a span of 10 bases. The CDR3 runs 15 residues. The germline CDR1 and CDR2 sequences are SGHTA and FQGNSA. The CDR3 loop reads CASSPSGATNEKLFF. DNA for the CDR3: TGTGCCAGCAGCCCATCAGGGGCAACTAATGAAAAACTGTTTTTT. The variable domain in full, completed from reference TRBV7-2 and TRBJ1-4, reads GAGVSQSPSNKVTEKGKDVELRCDPISGHTALYWYRQSLGQGLEFLIYFQGNSAPDKSGLPSDRFSAERTGGSVSTLTIQRTQQEDSAVYLCASSPSGATNEKLFFGSGTQLSVL.

V gene TRBV12-3 or TRBV12-4 combines with J gene TRBJ2-2; D possibly matches TRBD1 or TRBD2 (5 bases each). The CDR3 runs 14 residues. V lost 4 bases, J lost 8 bases, and 14 bases lay in between. The CDR3 DNA is TGTGCCAGCAGTTACTCGAGGGGAATGGGGGAGCTGTTTTTT. It translates to CASSYSRGMGELFF.

The chain combines TRBV20-1 with TRBJ2-1; D uncertain. This CDR3 has 16 residues. Trimming pared 0 bases from V and 7 bases from J, leaving 19 bases between. In germline, CDR1 is DFQATT, CDR2 SNEGSKA (reference sequence). CDR3 DNA sequence: TGCAGTGCTAGAGATCTTGCACGGGCCTCTTGGAATGAGCAGTTCTTC. It specifies CSARDLARASWNEQFF.

This clonotype appeared a few times. V is TRBV7-9 and J is TRBJ2-5; D is ambiguous. The CDR3 runs to 10 residues. CDR1 is SEHNR and CDR2 is FQNEAQ in the germline V gene (reference sequence). The germline V and J ends were trimmed by 5 bases and 11 bases, with 9 bases remaining between them. This chain's CDR3 is CASSRGPQYF. In DNA form, the CDR3 reads TGTGCCAGCAGCCGAGGACCTCAGTACTTC.

The rearrangement uses TRBV2 and TRBJ2-7, with D possibly being TRBD2 (5 bases). Per germline, CDR1 SNHLY and CDR2 FYNNEI. This CDR3 spans 13 amino acids. V lost 6 bases and J 5 bases, leaving 14 bases between the germline ends. CDR3: CASSQVLDDEQYF. CDR3 DNA: TGTGCCAGCAGCCAGGTACTAGACGACGAGCAGTACTTC. Filled out from reference TRBV2 and TRBJ2-7, the complete variable domain reads EPEVTQTPSHQVTQMGQEVILRCVPISNHLYFYWYRQILGQKVEFLVSFYNNEISEKSEIFDDQFSVERPDGSNFTLKIRSTKLEDSAMYFCASSQVLDDEQYFGPGTRLTVT.

The chain recombines TRBV29-1 with TRBJ1-1; maybe TRBD1 (5 bases). CDR3 size: 13 residues. The germline gives CDR1 SQVTM, CDR2 ANQGSEA. V was trimmed by 3 bases and J by 7 bases, leaving 15 bases between them. The CDR3 coding sequence is TGCAGCGTTGATCCAGGGCTGGGCGGTGAAGCTTTCTTT. The encoded protein is CSVDPGLGGEAFF.

This clonotype was detected many times. This chain connects TRBV7-2 to TRBJ2-7, with D perhaps TRBD2 (6 bases). The CDR3 runs 12 residues. V lost 3 bases and J lost 3, with 6 bases in between. In germline, CDR1 is SGHTA, CDR2 FQGNSA. As DNA, the CDR3 is TGTGCCAGCAGCTTTAGCGGCTACGAGCAGTACTTC. Translation: CASSFSGYEQYF. The full variable domain, with the rest looked up from reference TRBV7-2 and TRBJ2-7, is GAGVSQSPSNKVTEKGKDVELRCDPISGHTALYWYRQSLGQGLEFLIYFQGNSAPDKSGLPSDRFSAERTGGSVSTLTIQRTQQEDSAVYLCASSFSGYEQYFGPGTRLTVT.